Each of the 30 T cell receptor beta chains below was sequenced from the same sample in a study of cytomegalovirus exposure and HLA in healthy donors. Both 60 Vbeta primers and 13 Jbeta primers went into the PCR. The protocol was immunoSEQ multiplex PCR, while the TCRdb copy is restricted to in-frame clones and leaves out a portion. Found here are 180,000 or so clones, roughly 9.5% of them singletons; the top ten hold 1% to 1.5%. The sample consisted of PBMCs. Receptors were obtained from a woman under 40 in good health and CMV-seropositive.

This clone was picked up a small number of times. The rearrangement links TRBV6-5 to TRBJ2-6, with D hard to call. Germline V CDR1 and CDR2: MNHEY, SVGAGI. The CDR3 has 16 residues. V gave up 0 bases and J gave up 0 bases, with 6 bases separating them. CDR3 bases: TGTGCCAGCAGTTACTCTGACACCTCTGGGGCCAACGTCCTGACTTTC. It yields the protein CASSYSDTSGANVLTF.

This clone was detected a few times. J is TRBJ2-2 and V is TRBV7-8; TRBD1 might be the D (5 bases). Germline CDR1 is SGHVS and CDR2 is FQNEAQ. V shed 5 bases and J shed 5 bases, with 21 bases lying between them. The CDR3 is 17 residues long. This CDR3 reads CASSPWTPYLRTGELFF. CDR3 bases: TGTGCCAGCAGCCCTTGGACACCCTACTTGAGGACCGGGGAGCTGTTTTTT.

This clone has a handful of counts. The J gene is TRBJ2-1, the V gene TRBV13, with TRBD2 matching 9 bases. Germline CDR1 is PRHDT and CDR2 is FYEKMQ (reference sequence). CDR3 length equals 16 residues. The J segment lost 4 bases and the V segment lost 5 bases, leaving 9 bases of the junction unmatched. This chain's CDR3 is CASSTHSGSIYNEQFF. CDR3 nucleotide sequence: TGTGCCAGCAGCACTCATAGCGGGAGTATTTACAATGAGCAGTTCTTC.

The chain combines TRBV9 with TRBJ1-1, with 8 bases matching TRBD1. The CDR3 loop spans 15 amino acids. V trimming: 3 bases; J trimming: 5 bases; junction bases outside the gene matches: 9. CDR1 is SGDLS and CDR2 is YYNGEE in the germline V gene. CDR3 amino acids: CASSAYTGGETEAFF. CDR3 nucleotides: TGTGCCAGCAGCGCTTACACAGGGGGAGAAACTGAAGCTTTCTTT.

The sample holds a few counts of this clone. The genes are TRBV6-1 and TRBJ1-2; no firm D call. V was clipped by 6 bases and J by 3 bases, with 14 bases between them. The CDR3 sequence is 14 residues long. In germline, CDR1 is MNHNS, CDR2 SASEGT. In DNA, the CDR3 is TGTGCCAGCAGGCTTACTCTAGGAGACTATGGCTACACCTTC. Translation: CASRLTLGDYGYTF.

The CDR3 here is CASSFSGRAETQYF. The CDR3 DNA follows: TGCGCCAGCAGCTTTAGCGGGAGGGCCGAGACCCAGTACTTC. V gene TRBV5-1 combines with J gene TRBJ2-5; 11 bases align to TRBD2. CDR1 and CDR2 from the germline V gene are SGHRS and YFSETQ. V shed 2 bases and J 5 bases; nucleotides not matched to a gene: 2. The CDR3 contains 14 residues.

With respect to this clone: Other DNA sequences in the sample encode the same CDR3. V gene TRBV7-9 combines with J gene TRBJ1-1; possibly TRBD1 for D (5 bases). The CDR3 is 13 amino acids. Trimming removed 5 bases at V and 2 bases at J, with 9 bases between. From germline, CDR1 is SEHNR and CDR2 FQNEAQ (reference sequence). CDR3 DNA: TGTGCCAGCAGCCTACAGGTAAACACTGAAGCTTTCTTT. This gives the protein CASSLQVNTEAFF.

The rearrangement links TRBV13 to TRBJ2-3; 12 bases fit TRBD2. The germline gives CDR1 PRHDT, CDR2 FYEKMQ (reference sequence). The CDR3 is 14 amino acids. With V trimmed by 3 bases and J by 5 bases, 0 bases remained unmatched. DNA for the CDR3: TGTGCCAGCAGCTTGGGACTAGCGGGAGATACGCAGTATTTT. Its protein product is CASSLGLAGDTQYF. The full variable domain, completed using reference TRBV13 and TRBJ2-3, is AAGVIQSPRHLIKEKRETATLKCYPIPRHDTVYWYQQGPGQDPQFLISFYEKMQSDKGSIPDRFSAQQFSDYHSELNMSSLELGDSALYFCASSLGLAGDTQYFGPGTRLTVL.

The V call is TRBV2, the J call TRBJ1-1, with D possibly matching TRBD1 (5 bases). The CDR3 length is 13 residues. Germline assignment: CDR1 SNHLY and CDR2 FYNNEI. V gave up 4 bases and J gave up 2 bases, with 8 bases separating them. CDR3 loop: CASSVGQNTEAFF. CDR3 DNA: TGTGCCAGCAGTGTGGGGCAAAACACTGAAGCTTTCTTT.

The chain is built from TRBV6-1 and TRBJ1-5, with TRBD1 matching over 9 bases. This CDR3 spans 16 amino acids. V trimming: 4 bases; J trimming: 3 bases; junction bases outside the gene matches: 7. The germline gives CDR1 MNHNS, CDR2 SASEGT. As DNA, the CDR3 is TGTGCCAGCAGTGGACCGGGACAGGGTGTCAATCAGCCCCAGCATTTT. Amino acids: CASSGPGQGVNQPQHF.

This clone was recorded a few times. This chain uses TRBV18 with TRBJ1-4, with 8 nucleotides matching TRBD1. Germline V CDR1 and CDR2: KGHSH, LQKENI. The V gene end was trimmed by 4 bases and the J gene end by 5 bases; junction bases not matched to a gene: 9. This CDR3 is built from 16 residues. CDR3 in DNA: TGTGCCAGCTCACTATATGGACAGGGACTCAATGAAAAACTGTTTTTT. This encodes CASSLYGQGLNEKLFF.

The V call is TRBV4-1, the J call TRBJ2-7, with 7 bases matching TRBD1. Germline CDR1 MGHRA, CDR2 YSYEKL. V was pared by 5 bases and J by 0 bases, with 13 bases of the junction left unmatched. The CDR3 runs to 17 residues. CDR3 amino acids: CASSSREIGTVSYEQYF. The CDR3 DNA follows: TGCGCCAGCAGCTCCCGTGAAATCGGGACAGTCTCCTACGAGCAGTACTTC.

CDR3 sequence: CAWSPGGPQETQYF. CDR3 nucleotides: TGTGCCTGGAGTCCAGGGGGACCCCAAGAGACCCAGTACTTC. The chain links TRBV30 to TRBJ2-5, with 7 nucleotides matching TRBD1. Looked up from germline, CDR1 is GTSNPN and CDR2 is SVGIG (reference sequence). V was clipped by 2 bases and J by 1 base; unmatched bases: 4. CDR3 length equals 14 residues.

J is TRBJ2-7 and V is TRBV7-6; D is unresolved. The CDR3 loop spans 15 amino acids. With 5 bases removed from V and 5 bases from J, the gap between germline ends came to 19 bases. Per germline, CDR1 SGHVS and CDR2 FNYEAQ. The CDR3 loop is CASSLTPTPINEQYF. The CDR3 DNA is TGTGCCAGCAGCCTAACACCGACACCTATAAACGAGCAGTACTTC.

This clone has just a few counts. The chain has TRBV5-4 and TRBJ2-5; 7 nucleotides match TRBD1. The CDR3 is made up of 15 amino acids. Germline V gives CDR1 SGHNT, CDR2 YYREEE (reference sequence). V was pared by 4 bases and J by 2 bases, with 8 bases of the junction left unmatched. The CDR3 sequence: CASSPPGQLQETQYF. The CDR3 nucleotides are TGTGCCAGCAGCCCGCCGGGACAGTTACAAGAGACCCAGTACTTC.

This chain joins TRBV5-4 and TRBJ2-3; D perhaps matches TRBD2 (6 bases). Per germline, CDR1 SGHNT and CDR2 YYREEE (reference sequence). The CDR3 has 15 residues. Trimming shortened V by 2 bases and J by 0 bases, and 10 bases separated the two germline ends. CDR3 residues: CASSFPAGSTDTQYF. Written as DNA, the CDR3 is TGTGCCAGCAGCTTCCCAGCGGGTAGCACAGATACGCAGTATTTT.

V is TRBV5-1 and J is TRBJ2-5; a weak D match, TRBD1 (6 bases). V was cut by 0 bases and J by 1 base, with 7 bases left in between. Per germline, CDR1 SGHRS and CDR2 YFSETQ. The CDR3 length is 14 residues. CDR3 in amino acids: CASSLGGRQETQYF. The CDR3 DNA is TGCGCCAGCAGCTTGGGGGGGCGCCAAGAGACCCAGTACTTC.

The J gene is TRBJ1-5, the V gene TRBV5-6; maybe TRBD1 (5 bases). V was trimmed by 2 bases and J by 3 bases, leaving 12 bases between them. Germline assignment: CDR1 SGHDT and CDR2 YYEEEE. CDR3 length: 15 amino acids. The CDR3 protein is CASSLGTGDNQPQHF. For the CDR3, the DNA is TGTGCCAGCAGCTTAGGGACGGGGGACAATCAGCCCCAGCATTTT.

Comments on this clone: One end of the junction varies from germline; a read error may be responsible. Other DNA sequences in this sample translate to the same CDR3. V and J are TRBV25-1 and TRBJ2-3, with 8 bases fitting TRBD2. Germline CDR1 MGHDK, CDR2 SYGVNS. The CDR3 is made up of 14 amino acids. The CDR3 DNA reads TGTGCCAGCAGTGAAAGCGGGAGCACGGATACGCAGTATTTT. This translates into CASSESGSTDTQYF.

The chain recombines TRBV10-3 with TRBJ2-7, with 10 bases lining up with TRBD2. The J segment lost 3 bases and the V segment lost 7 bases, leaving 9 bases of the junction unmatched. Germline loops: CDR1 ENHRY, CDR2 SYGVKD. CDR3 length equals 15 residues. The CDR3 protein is CAIKESLAGHYEQYF. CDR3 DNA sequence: TGTGCCATCAAAGAGTCACTAGCGGGGCACTACGAGCAGTACTTC.

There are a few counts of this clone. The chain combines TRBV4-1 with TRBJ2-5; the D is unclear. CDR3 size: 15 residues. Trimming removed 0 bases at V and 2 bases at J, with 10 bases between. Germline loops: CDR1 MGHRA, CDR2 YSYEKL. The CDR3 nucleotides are TGCGCCAGCAGCCAAGACATCGGCAGGCAAGAGACCCAGTACTTC. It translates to CASSQDIGRQETQYF.

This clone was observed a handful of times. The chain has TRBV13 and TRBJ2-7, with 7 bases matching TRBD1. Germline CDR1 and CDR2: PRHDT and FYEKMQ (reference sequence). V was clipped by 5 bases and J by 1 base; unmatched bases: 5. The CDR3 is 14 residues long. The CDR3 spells CASSIRQGSYEQYF. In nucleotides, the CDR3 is TGTGCCAGCAGCATCAGACAGGGATCCTACGAGCAGTACTTC.

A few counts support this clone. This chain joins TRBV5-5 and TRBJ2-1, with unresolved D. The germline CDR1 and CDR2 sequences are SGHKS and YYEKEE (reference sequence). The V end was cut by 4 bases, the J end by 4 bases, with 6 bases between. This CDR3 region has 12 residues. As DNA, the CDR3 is TGTGCCAGCAGCCGGTCGTACAATGAGCAGTTCTTC. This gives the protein CASSRSYNEQFF.

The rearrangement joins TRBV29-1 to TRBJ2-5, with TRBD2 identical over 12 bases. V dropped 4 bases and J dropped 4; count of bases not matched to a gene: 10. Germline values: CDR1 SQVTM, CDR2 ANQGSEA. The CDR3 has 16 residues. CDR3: CSVGKRLAGVGETQYF. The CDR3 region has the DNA TGCAGCGTTGGGAAGAGACTAGCGGGAGTGGGAGAGACCCAGTACTTC.

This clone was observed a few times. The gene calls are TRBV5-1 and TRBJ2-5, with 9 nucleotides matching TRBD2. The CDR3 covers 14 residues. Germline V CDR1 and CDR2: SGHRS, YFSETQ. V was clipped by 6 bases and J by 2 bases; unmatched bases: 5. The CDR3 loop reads CASTPGLAQETQYF. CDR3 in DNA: TGCGCCAGCACGCCGGGACTAGCACAAGAGACCCAGTACTTC.

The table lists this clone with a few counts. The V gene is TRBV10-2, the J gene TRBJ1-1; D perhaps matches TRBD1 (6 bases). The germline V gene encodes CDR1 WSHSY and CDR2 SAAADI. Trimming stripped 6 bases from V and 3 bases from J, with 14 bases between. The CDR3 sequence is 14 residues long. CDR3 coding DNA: TGCGCCAGCAGAATACAGGGTGTGGACACTGAAGCTTTCTTT. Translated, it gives CASRIQGVDTEAFF.

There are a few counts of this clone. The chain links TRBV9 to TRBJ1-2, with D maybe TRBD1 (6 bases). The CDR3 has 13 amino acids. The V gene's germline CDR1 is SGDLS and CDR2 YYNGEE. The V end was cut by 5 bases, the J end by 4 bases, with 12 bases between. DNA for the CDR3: TGTGCCAGCAGTGGACAGTCAGTCTATGGCTACACCTTC. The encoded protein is CASSGQSVYGYTF.

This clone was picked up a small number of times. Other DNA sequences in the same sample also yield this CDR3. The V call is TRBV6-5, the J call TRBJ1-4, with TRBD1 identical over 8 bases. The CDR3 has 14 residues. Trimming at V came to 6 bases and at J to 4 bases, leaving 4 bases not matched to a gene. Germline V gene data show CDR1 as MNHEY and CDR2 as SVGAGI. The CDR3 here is CASSLGQGNEKLFF. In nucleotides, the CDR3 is TGTGCCAGCAGCCTTGGACAGGGTAATGAAAAACTGTTTTTT.

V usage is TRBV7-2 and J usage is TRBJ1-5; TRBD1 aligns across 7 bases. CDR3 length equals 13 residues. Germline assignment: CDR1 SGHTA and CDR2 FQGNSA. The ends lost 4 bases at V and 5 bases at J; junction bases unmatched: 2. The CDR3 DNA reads TGTGCCAGCAGCTCCCAGGGGGATCAGCCCCAGCATTTT. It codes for CASSSQGDQPQHF.

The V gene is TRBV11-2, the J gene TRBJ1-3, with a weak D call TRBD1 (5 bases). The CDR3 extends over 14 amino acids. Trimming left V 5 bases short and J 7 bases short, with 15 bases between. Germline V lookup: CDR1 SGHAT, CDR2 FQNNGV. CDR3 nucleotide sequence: TGTGCCAGCAGCGCCCTTCCGGGGGGGAACACCATATATTTT. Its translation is CASSALPGGNTIYF.